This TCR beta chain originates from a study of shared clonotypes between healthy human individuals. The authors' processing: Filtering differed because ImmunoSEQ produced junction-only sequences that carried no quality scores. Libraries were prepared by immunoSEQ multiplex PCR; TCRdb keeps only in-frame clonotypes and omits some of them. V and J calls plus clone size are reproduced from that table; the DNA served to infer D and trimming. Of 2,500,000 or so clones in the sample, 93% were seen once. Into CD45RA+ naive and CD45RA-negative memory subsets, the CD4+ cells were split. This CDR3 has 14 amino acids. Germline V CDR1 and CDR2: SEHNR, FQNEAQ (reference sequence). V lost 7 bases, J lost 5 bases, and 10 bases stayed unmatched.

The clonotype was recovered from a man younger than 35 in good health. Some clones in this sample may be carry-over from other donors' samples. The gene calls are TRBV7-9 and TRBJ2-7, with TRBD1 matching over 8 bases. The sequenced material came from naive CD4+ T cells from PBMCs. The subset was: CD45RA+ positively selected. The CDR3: CASTRTGQSNEQYF. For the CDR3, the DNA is TGTGCCAGCACCCGGACAGGGCAATCGAACGAGCAGTACTTC.